The rows below give T cell receptor beta chains drawn from one sample of a study of OX40 agonist ivuxolimab in advanced cancers. Clones were sequenced by immunoSEQ multiplex PCR, and TCRdb holds only the in-frame ones, with some missing. The sample holds 40,000 to 50,000 clones, around four fifths seen once. Specimen: CD4+ or CD8+ T cells sorted from blood, collected in a trial of the OX40 agonist ivuxolimab. These receptors all come from an adult with an advanced solid tumor such as melanoma, head and neck, liver or kidney cancer. Both conserved end residues are trimmed from each CDR3. The D gene is left open where the match is weak.

v_call cdr3_length d_call cdr3_aa
TRBV28 11 - ATGASNTGELF
TRBV14 12 - ASSQGVRGLEAF
TRBV7-2 14 - ASSLSAGGGHSPLH
TRBV7-2 11 - ASSYDRTDTQY
TRBV5-4 13 TRBD1 ASSSQDRGPYEQY
TRBV16 10 - ASSPTDRGYT
TRBV11-3 14 TRBD1 ASSQQQDRINNEQF
TRBV4-2 13 TRBD2 ASSRRLAAYDEQF
TRBV6-5 11 - ASSPASNTEAF
TRBV7-9 15 - ASSLGIGSYSGNTIY
TRBV11-1 11 - ASSLNEGETQY
TRBV27 14 - ASSLIFPTGNTEAF
TRBV21-1 14 - ASSLDRTSGTDTQY
TRBV5-6 13 TRBD2 ASSRLAGARETQY
TRBV7-9 13 - ASSLDFGRKPEAF
TRBV5-4 11 - ASSLADSTEAF
TRBV29-1 11 TRBD2 SYGIAGWETQY